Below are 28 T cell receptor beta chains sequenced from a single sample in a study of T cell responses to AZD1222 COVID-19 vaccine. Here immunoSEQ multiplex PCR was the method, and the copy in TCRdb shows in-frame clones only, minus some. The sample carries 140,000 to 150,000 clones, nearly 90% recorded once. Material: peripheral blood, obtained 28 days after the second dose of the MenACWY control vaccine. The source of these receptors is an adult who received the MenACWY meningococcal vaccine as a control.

CDR3 nucleotide sequence: TGTGCCAGCAGCCAGGTCGAAAATGGCTACACCTTC. Translating it yields CASSQVENGYTF. J is TRBJ1-2 and V is TRBV7-9; no clear D gene. CDR3 length: 12 amino acids. Trimming removed 5 bases at V and 6 bases at J, with 10 bases between. The germline gives CDR1 SEHNR, CDR2 FQNEAQ (reference sequence). Based on the CDR3 plus reference TRBV7-9 and TRBJ1-2, the full variable domain is DTGVSQNPRHKITKRGQNVTFRCDPISEHNRLYWYRQTLGQGPEFLTYFQNEAQLEKSRLLSDRFSAERPKGSFSTLEIQRTEQGDSAMYLCASSQVENGYTFGSGTRLTVV.

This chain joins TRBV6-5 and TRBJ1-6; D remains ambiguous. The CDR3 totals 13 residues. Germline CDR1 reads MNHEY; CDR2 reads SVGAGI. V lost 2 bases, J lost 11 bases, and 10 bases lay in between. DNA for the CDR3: TGTGCCAGCAGTTACAGGGATCTTACACCCCTCCACTTT. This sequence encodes CASSYRDLTPLHF.

The CDR3 is CASSSTSGSDEQYF. CDR3 coding DNA: TGTGCCAGCAGCTCGACTAGCGGGAGCGACGAGCAGTACTTC. The rearrangement links TRBV5-4 to TRBJ2-7; TRBD2 agrees at 12 bases. The junction had 3 bases not matched to a gene; V was cut back by 3 bases and J by 5 bases. The CDR3 totals 14 residues. Germline V gene lookup returns CDR1 SGHNT and CDR2 YYREEE (reference sequence).

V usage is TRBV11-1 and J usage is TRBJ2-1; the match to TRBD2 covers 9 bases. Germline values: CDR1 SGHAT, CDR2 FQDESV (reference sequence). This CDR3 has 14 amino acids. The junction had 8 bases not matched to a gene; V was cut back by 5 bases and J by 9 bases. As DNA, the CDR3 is TGTGCCAGCAGCCTACTAGCGGGTGGCGCTGAGCAGTTCTTC. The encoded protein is CASSLLAGGAEQFF.

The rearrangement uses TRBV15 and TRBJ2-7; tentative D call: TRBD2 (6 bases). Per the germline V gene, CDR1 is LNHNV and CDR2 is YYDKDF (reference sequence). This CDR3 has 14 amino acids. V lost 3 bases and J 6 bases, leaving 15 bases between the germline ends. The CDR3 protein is CATSSFRGNLEQYF. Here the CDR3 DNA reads TGTGCCACCAGCAGTTTTCGGGGGAACCTCGAGCAGTACTTC.

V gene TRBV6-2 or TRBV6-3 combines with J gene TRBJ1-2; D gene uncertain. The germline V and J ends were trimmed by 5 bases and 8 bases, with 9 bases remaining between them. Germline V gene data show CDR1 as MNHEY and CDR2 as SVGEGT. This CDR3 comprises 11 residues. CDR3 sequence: CASSPRSGYTF. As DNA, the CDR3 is TGTGCCAGCAGTCCGAGGTCAGGCTACACCTTC.

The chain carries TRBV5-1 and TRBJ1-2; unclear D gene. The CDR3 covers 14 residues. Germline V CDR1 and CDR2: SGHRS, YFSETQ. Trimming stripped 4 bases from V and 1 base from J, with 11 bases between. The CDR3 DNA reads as TGCGCCAGCAGCCTTACGGCCAGTAACTATGGCTACACCTTC. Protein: CASSLTASNYGYTF.

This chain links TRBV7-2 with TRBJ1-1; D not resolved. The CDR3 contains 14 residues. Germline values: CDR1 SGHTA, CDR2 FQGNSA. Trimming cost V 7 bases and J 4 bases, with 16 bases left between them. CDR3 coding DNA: TGTGCCAGCACCCCAACGGCAGGTCGCACTGAAGCTTTCTTT. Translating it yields CASTPTAGRTEAFF.

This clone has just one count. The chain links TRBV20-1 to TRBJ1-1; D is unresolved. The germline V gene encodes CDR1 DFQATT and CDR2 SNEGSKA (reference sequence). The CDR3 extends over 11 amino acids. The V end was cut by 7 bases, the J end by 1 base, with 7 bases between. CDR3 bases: TGCAGTGTAGACGGGAACACTGAAGCTTTCTTT. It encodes CSVDGNTEAFF.

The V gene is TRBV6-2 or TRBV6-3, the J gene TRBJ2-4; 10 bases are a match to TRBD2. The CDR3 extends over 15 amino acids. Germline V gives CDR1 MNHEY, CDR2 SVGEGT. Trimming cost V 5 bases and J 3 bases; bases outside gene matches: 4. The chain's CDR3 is CASSLGLAVKNIQYF. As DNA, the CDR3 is TGTGCCAGCAGTCTCGGACTAGCGGTCAAAAACATTCAGTACTTC.

The CDR3 here is CASSYSGAMNTEAFF. The CDR3 DNA follows: TGTGCCAGCAGTTACTCCGGGGCGATGAACACTGAAGCTTTCTTT. The rearrangement joins TRBV6-5 to TRBJ1-1; D is possibly TRBD1 (5 bases). Trimming removed 0 bases at V and 0 bases at J, with 8 bases between. The CDR3 has 15 amino acids. Germline V lookup: CDR1 MNHEY, CDR2 SVGAGI.

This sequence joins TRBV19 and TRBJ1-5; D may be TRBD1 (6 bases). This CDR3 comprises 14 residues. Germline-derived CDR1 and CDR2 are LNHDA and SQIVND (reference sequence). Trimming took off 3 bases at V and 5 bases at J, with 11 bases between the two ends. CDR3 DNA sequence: TGTGCCAGTAGTATCTTACAGGGTGATCAGCCCCAGCATTTT. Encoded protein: CASSILQGDQPQHF.

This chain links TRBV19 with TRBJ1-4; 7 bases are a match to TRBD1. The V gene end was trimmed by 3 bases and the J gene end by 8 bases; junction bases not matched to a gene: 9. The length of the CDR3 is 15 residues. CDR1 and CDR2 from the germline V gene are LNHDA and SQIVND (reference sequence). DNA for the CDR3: TGTGCCAGTAGTATGGGGTCAGGGGGGGAAGAAAAACTGTTTTTT. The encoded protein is CASSMGSGGEEKLFF.

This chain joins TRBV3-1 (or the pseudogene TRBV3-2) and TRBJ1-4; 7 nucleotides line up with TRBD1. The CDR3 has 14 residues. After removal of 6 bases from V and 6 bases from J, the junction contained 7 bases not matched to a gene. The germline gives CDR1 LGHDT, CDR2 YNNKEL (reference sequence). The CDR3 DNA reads TGTGCCAGCAGTATGACAGGGAACTATGAAAAACTGTTTTTT. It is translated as CASSMTGNYEKLFF.

CDR3 protein: CASSVAPQGGSPLHF. DNA for the CDR3: TGTGCCAGCAGCGTAGCACCCCAGGGGGGTTCACCCCTCCACTTT. The genes are TRBV9 and TRBJ1-6, with TRBD1 matching over 7 bases. The length of the CDR3 is 15 residues. CDR1 is SGDLS, CDR2 YYNGEE, per germline. The trim removed 0 bases at V and 9 bases at J, leaving 6 bases unmatched. Supplemented by reference TRBV9 and TRBJ1-6, the full variable domain reads DSGVTQTPKHLITATGQRVTLRCSPRSGDLSVYWYQQSLDQGLQFLIQYYNGEERAKGNILERFSAQQFPDLHSELNLSSLELGDSALYFCASSVAPQGGSPLHFGNGTRLTVT.

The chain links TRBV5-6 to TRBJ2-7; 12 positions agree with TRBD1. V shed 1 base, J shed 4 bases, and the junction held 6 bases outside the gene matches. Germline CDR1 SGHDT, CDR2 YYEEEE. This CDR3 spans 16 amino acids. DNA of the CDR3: TGTGCCAGCAGCTTGATGGGGACAGGGGGCAAGTACGAGCAGTACTTC. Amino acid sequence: CASSLMGTGGKYEQYF.

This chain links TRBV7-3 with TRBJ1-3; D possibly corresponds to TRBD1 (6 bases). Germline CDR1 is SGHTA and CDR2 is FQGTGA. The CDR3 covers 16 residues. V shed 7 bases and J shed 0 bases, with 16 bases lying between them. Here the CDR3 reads CASNINKDSSGNTIYF. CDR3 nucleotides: TGTGCCAGCAACATAAACAAGGACAGCTCTGGAAACACCATATATTTT. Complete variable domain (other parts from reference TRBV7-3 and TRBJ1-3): GAGVSQTPSNKVTEKGKYVELRCDPISGHTALYWYRQSLGQGPEFLIYFQGTGAADDSGLPNDRFFAVRPEGSVSTLKIQRTERGDSAVYLCASNINKDSSGNTIYFGEGSWLTVV.

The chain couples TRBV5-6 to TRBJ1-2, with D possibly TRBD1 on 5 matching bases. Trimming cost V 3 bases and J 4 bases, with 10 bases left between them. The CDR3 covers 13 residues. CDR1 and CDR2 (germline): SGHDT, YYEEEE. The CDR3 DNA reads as TGTGCCAGCAGCTCAGGGTCGGGCTATGGCTACACCTTC. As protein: CASSSGSGYGYTF.

Here the CDR3 reads CAWNPGAYTPGELFF. As DNA, the CDR3 is TGTGCCTGGAATCCGGGGGCATACACCCCCGGGGAGCTGTTTTTT. This chain uses TRBV30 with TRBJ2-2; D could derive from TRBD1 or TRBD2 (6 bases each). V lost 4 bases and J lost 6, with 18 bases in between. Germline loops: CDR1 GTSNPN, CDR2 SVGIG (reference sequence). The CDR3 spans 15 residues.

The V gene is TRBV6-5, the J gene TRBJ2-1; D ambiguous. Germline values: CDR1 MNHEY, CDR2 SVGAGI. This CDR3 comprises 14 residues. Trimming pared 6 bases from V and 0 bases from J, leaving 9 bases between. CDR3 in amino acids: CASSLKSSYNEQFF. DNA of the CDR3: TGTGCCAGCAGCCTCAAGAGCTCCTACAATGAGCAGTTCTTC.

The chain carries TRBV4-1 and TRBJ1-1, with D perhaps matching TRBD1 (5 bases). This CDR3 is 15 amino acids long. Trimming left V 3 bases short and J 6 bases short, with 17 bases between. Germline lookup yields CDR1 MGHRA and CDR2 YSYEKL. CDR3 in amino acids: CASSHDDRNGPEAFF. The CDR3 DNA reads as TGCGCCAGCAGCCATGATGACAGAAATGGGCCTGAAGCTTTCTTT.

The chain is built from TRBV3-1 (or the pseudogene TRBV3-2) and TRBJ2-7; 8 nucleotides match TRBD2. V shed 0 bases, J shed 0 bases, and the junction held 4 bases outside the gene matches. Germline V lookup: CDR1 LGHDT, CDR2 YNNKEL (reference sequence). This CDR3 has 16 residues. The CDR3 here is CASSQDLAGGSYEQYF. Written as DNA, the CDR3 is TGTGCCAGCAGCCAAGATTTGGCGGGGGGCTCCTACGAGCAGTACTTC.

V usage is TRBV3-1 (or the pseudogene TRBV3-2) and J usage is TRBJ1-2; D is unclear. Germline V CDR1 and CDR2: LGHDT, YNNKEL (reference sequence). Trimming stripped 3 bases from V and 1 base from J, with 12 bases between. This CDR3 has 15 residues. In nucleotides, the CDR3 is TGTGCCAGCAGCCACGCCGGGTCGAATAACTATGGCTACACCTTC. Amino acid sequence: CASSHAGSNNYGYTF.

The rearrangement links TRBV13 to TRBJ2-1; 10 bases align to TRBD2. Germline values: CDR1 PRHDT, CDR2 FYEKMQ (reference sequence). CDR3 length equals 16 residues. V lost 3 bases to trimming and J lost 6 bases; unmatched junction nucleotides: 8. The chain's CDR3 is CASSFRLAGAFNEQFF. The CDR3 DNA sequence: TGTGCCAGCAGCTTCCGCCTAGCGGGAGCCTTCAATGAGCAGTTCTTC. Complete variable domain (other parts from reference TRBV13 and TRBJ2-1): AAGVIQSPRHLIKEKRETATLKCYPIPRHDTVYWYQQGPGQDPQFLISFYEKMQSDKGSIPDRFSAQQFSDYHSELNMSSLELGDSALYFCASSFRLAGAFNEQFFGPGTRLTVL.

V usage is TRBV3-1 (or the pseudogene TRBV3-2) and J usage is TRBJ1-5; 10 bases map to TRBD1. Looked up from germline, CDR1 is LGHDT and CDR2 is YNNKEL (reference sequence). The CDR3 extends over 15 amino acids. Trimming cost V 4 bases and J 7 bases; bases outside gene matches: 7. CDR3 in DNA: TGTGCCAGCAGCCTTAGCCCGGGACAGGGGCAGCCCCAGCATTTT. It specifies CASSLSPGQGQPQHF.

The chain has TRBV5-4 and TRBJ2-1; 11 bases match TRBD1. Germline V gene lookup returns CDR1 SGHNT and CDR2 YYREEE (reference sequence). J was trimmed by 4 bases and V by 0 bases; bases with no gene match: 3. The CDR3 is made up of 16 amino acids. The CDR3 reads CASSLGDRGDYNEQFF. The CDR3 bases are TGTGCCAGCAGCTTGGGGGACAGGGGGGATTACAATGAGCAGTTCTTC.

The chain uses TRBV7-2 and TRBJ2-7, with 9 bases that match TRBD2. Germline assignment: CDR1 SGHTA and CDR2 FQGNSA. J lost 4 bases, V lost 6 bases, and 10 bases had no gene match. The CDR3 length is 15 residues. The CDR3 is CASRASRGGRYEQYF. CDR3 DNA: TGTGCCAGCAGAGCTTCGCGGGGGGGCCGGTACGAGCAGTACTTC.

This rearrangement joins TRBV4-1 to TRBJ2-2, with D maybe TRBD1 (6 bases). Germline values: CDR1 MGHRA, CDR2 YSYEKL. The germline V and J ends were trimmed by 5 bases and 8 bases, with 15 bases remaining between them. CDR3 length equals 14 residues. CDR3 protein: CASSWAAQGGELFF. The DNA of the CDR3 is TGCGCCAGCAGCTGGGCGGCCCAGGGGGGGGAGCTGTTTTTT.